This T cell receptor beta chain stems from a study of blood T cell repertoires in COVID-19. Study processing details: Estimates of nucleated cell counts were drawn from the amplification of reference gene primers. TCRdb's table, derived via immunoSEQ multiplex PCR, lists solely in-frame clones and lacks some. The D gene and trimming were derived from the DNA, and the V and J assignments and clone size from that table. Among 400,000 to 450,000 clones listed, around 87% were seen once. Germline V gene lookup returns CDR1 MDHEN and CDR2 SYDVKM. The CDR3 spans 11 residues. The ends were cut back, 5 bases at V and 4 bases at J, with 3 bases in the middle.

The sequenced sample consisted of PBMCs or T cells enriched from blood (not recorded which). The source is a man in his thirties or forties who had recovered from COVID-19. This chain uses TRBV28 with TRBJ1-5; no clear D. DNA for the CDR3: TGTGCCAGCAGTCGGAATCAGCCCCAGCATTTT. It is translated as CASSRNQPQHF.